The rows below give T cell receptor beta chains drawn from one sample of a study of beta chain features in type 1 diabetes. Produced via immunoSEQ multiplex PCR; TCRdb's table is partial and in-frame only. The sample has roughly 150,000 clones, around 9% seen once; the top ten hold approximately 0.7%. The material sequenced was central memory CD4+ T cells from blood. These receptors originate from a woman in her thirties with type 1 diabetes. Each CDR3 is given with its conserved first and last residue. The order of the fields is D gene, V gene, J gene, clone size, CDR3 DNA, CDR3 protein. A D gene is named only where the DNA matches it firmly. Some rows mark clone size as missing; the rest say once, few, many or name a class of expanded clone.

-,TRBV19,TRBJ2-1,few,TGTGCCGCCTCCCGGCCGAGTTCCCCTCCCGGGTACAATGAGCAGTTCTTC,CAASRPSSPPGYNEQFF
-,TRBV11-3,TRBJ2-3,-,TGTGCCAGCAGCTTAGAGGGAGGTACGCAGTATTTT,CASSLEGGTQYF
TRBD1,TRBV7-3,TRBJ2-3,-,TGTGCCAGCAGCGTACAGGGGAGTGGGTTTCAAGATACGCAGTATTTT,CASSVQGSGFQDTQYF
-,TRBV11-2,TRBJ1-1,few,TGTGCCAGCAGCCCCTGGAGAGGGACTGAAGCTTTCTTT,CASSPWRGTEAFF
-,TRBV18,TRBJ1-1,-,TGTGCCAGCTCACCAGTCAACATGAACACTGAAGCTTTCTTT,CASSPVNMNTEAFF
-,TRBV7-2,TRBJ1-5,many,TGTGCCAGCAGCTTAAGAGGTCAGCCCCAGCATTTT,CASSLRGQPQHF
TRBD2,TRBV2,TRBJ2-2,-,TGTGCCAGCAGTGATATGCGACTAGCGGGATCCGGGGAGCTGTTTTTT,CASSDMRLAGSGELFF
TRBD2,TRBV5-1,TRBJ2-7,-,TGCGCCAGCAGTCAGGATCTAGCGGGAGGGGACGAGCAGTACTTC,CASSQDLAGGDEQYF
TRBD2,TRBV29-1,TRBJ2-3,few,TGCAGCGTGGATGGACTAGCGGGAGAGGGTGGAGATACGCAGTATTTT,CSVDGLAGEGGDTQYF
TRBD1,TRBV5-4,TRBJ1-2,once,TGTGCCAGCAGCACAGGGGGCGCAGGAGGCTACACCTTC,CASSTGGAGGYTF
TRBD1,TRBV19,TRBJ1-5,-,TGTGCCAGTACCCGACAGGGAGGCAATCAGCCCCAGCATTTT,CASTRQGGNQPQHF
-,TRBV29-1,TRBJ2-7,few,TGCAGCGTTGAAGCGCAGGGCGCAGGCGAGCAGTACTTC,CSVEAQGAGEQYF
TRBD1,TRBV29-1,TRBJ2-1,few,TGCAGCGTTCCTACCCTAGGACAGGGTCGGTACAATGAGCAGTTCTTC,CSVPTLGQGRYNEQFF
-,TRBV19,TRBJ2-7,few,TGTGCCAGTAGTATTGGACAGCTTCCCACCGAGCAGTACTTC,CASSIGQLPTEQYF
TRBD2,TRBV11-3,TRBJ2-4,-,TGTGCCAGCAGCTTAGATCGAGGTAGCGGGAGTGTGCCCAAAAACATTCAGTACTTC,CASSLDRGSGSVPKNIQYF
-,TRBV28,TRBJ2-7,few,TGTGCCAGCAGTTTATCTTACAGCTACGAGCAGTACTTC,CASSLSYSYEQYF
-,TRBV28,TRBJ1-1,few,TGTGCCAGCAGCCGAAACAGTGAAGCTTTCTTT,CASSRNSEAFF
TRBD1,TRBV29-1,TRBJ1-1,-,TGCAGCGGGGGACAGGGGATTGTCGAAGCTTTCTTT,CSGGQGIVEAFF
-,TRBV7-3,TRBJ1-1,few,TGTGCCAGCAGCTCTATGGGGGGGGAGGAAGCTTTCTTT,CASSSMGGEEAFF
TRBD1,TRBV2,TRBJ2-1,few,TGTGCCAGCCCGCGGGGACAGGGATTCGACAATGAGCAGTTCTTC,CASPRGQGFDNEQFF
-,TRBV29-1,TRBJ1-2,few,TGCAGCGTTGCGGGACAAGGTTATGGCTACACCTTC,CSVAGQGYGYTF
-,TRBV6-5,TRBJ1-2,-,TGTGCCAGCAGTCCCGGGACAAACTATGGCTACACCTTC,CASSPGTNYGYTF
TRBD1,TRBV28,TRBJ2-7,few,TGTGCCAGCAGGTCCGGGACAGTGACCTACGAGCAGTACTTC,CASRSGTVTYEQYF
-,TRBV29-1,TRBJ1-1,few,TGCAGCGTTGAAGATGAGAGGGGGATGAACACTGAAGCTTTCTTT,CSVEDERGMNTEAFF
TRBD2,TRBV30,TRBJ2-7,-,TGTGCCTGGAGCTTCAATAGCGGGGCCTACTACGAGCAGTACTTC,CAWSFNSGAYYEQYF
TRBD1,TRBV18,TRBJ1-5,-,TGTGCCAGCTCACCGGGACAGAATCAGCCCCAGCATTTT,CASSPGQNQPQHF
TRBD1,TRBV30,TRBJ2-7,-,TGTGCCGGACAGGGGGGGGGCTACGAGCAGTACTTC,CAGQGGGYEQYF
-,TRBV30,TRBJ1-2,few,TGTGCCTGGAGTGTATCGGGTGACTATGGCTACACCTTC,CAWSVSGDYGYTF
-,TRBV9,TRBJ2-1,few,TGTGCCAGCAGCGTAGCGGTCGATGAGCAGTTCTTC,CASSVAVDEQFF
-,TRBV5-4,TRBJ2-2,-,TGTGCCAGCAGCACCAACGCAGGGTCATCCGGGGAGCTGTTTTTT,CASSTNAGSSGELFF
TRBD1,TRBV7-3,TRBJ1-2,few,TGTGCCAGCAGCTACGGGACAGACTATGGCTACACCTTC,CASSYGTDYGYTF
-,TRBV5-1,TRBJ2-5,few,TGCGCCAGCAGCTCGGAACTAGCAGAGACCCAGTACTTC,CASSSELAETQYF
TRBD1,TRBV11-3,TRBJ2-5,-,TGTGCCAGCAGCTCCGACAGGGGAGAGACCCAGTACTTC,CASSSDRGETQYF
-,TRBV11-2,TRBJ2-3,few,TGTGCCAGCAGCTTTATCGCAGATACGCAGTATTTT,CASSFIADTQYF
-,TRBV6-4,TRBJ2-1,-,TGTGCCACGGGGCGGGGTACAAACTACAATGAGCAGTTCTTC,CATGRGTNYNEQFF
TRBD1,TRBV6-5,TRBJ2-7,-,TGTGCCAGCAGTCAGGACAGGGTCCGCGAGCAGTACTTC,CASSQDRVREQYF
-,TRBV6-6,TRBJ1-1,few,TGTGCCAGCAGTTACTCTGGGGGGACTGAAGCTTTCTTT,CASSYSGGTEAFF
-,TRBV7-9,TRBJ2-1,-,TGTGCCAGCAGCTTAGGGCACAGGGCCCCCTCCTACAATGAGCAGTTCTTC,CASSLGHRAPSYNEQFF
-,TRBV6-5,TRBJ2-7,-,TGTGCCAGCAGTTACTCTAACTCCTACGAGCAGTACTTC,CASSYSNSYEQYF
TRBD1,TRBV5-4,TRBJ2-3,few,TGTGCCAGCAAAGACAGGGCCTCTAGCACAGATACGCAGTATTTT,CASKDRASSTDTQYF
-,TRBV30,TRBJ1-5,few,TGTGCCTGGAGCTCGGGGGGGGACCAGCCCCAGCATTTT,CAWSSGGDQPQHF